The present T cell receptor beta chain was sequenced within a study of blood T cell repertoires in COVID-19. Study information: Sites in the United States, Italy and Spain provided acute and convalescent COVID-19 samples. The analysed material was cDNA or gDNA that came from T cells, B-cell-depleted T cells, or PBMCs.

Seattle's enrolled individuals joined amid active infection and were then monitored longitudinally. V was cut by 6 bases and J by 8 bases, with 14 bases left in between. CDR1 SGDLS and CDR2 YYNGEE come from the germline V gene. This CDR3 contains 12 residues. Original methodology: Reference gene primer amplification gave estimated nucleated cell counts. Only in-frame clones appear in the TCRdb table, and some are missing; sequencing was by immunoSEQ multiplex PCR. V, J and clone size are taken as reported in that table, and D and trimming were inferred from the DNA itself. In the table there are under 400,000 clones, about nine tenths of which are singletons.

The sequenced material came from peripheral blood. The chain is built from TRBV9 and TRBJ1-1, with D unresolved. This TCR came from a woman younger than 45 with COVID-19, enrolled during active disease. The chain's CDR3 is CASTIDGEEAFF. The CDR3 DNA follows: TGTGCCAGCACAATAGACGGAGAAGAAGCTTTCTTT. Based on the CDR3 plus reference TRBV9 and TRBJ1-1, the full variable domain is DSGVTQTPKHLITATGQRVTLRCSPRSGDLSVYWYQQSLDQGLQFLIQYYNGEERAKGNILERFSAQQFPDLHSELNLSSLELGDSALYFCASTIDGEEAFFGQGTRLTVV.